These 10 T cell receptor beta chains came from one sample sequenced in a study of blood T cell repertoires in COVID-19 (TCRdb year 2020). Receptor libraries were prepared by the immunoSEQ multiplex PCR assay. TCRdb re-hosts the immuneACCESS table, in-frame sequences only. Its copies lack some clones; in the studies checked, an unresolved V gene accounts for under half of them, and the cause for the rest is not known. This sample has roughly 130,000 clones in its table, and 84% of those were observed once. In total, the top ten clones hold 7% to 9.5% of the sample. The sample consisted of peripheral blood. Receptors were obtained from a man aged 30-40 years with COVID-19, enrolled during active disease.

This chain connects TRBV2 to TRBJ1-1; TRBD1 matches at 11 bases. CDR3 length: 15 residues. Germline lookup yields CDR1 SNHLY and CDR2 FYNNEI. V dropped 3 bases and J dropped 4; count of bases not matched to a gene: 4. CDR3 nucleotide sequence: TGTGCCAGCAGTGACCCAGGGACAGGGGGCACTGAAGCTTTCTTT. It yields the protein CASSDPGTGGTEAFF. The variable domain in full, completed from reference TRBV2 and TRBJ1-1, reads EPEVTQTPSHQVTQMGQEVILRCVPISNHLYFYWYRQILGQKVEFLVSFYNNEISEKSEIFDDQFSVERPDGSNFTLKIRSTKLEDSAMYFCASSDPGTGGTEAFFGQGTRLTVV.

V usage is TRBV19 and J usage is TRBJ1-2, with TRBD1 matching 11 bases. Germline V gene lookup returns CDR1 LNHDA and CDR2 SQIVND (reference sequence). V gave up 5 bases and J gave up 3 bases; unmatched junction bases: 5. The CDR3 loop spans 15 amino acids. This CDR3 reads CASSARTGGDYGYTF. Written as DNA, the CDR3 is TGTGCCAGTAGTGCGCGGACAGGGGGCGACTATGGCTACACCTTC.

The chain recombines TRBV4-1 with TRBJ2-5; TRBD1 might be the D (6 bases). The length of the CDR3 is 14 residues. Germline V gene data show CDR1 as MGHRA and CDR2 as YSYEKL. Trimming took off 4 bases at V and 4 bases at J, with 13 bases between the two ends. The CDR3 DNA reads TGCGCCAGCAGCCCAGAACAGGGTCGAGAGACCCAGTACTTC. Residues: CASSPEQGRETQYF.

The genes are TRBV11-1 and TRBJ2-5; D is perhaps TRBD2 (6 bases). There are 14 residues in the CDR3. The germline V gene encodes CDR1 SGHAT and CDR2 FQDESV (reference sequence). V was shortened by 5 bases and J by 3 bases, with 13 bases between the two germline ends. Here the CDR3 reads CASSPLAEEETQYF. The CDR3 coding sequence is TGTGCCAGCAGCCCACTAGCAGAGGAAGAGACCCAGTACTTC.

The chain recombines TRBV7-9 with TRBJ1-1; D not certain. Trimming removed 7 bases at V and 1 base at J, with 7 bases between. Germline lookup yields CDR1 SEHNR and CDR2 FQNEAQ (reference sequence). The CDR3 spans 12 residues. CDR3 amino acids: CASKEANTEAFF. The CDR3 bases are TGTGCCAGCAAGGAGGCGAACACTGAAGCTTTCTTT.

This clone was seen just once. This chain connects TRBV2 to TRBJ2-7; TRBD2 is a possible D gene (6 bases). Germline CDR1 SNHLY, CDR2 FYNNEI. The V gene lost 5 bases and the J gene lost 4 bases, with 15 bases spanning the gap. The CDR3 extends over 14 amino acids. CDR3 loop: CASSSQGGRYEQYF. The CDR3 DNA sequence: TGTGCCAGCAGTTCCCAGGGAGGCCGATACGAGCAGTACTTC.

The genes are TRBV9 and TRBJ2-2; 7 positions match TRBD1. Germline values: CDR1 SGDLS, CDR2 YYNGEE. After removal of 2 bases from V and 7 bases from J, the junction contained 2 bases not matched to a gene. This CDR3 has 13 amino acids. This chain's CDR3 is CASSVGQIGELFF. CDR3 nucleotides: TGTGCCAGCAGCGTGGGACAGATCGGGGAGCTGTTTTTT.

The CDR3 is CASSVRSNYGYTF. In nucleotides, the CDR3 is TGTGCCAGCAGTGTCAGATCTAACTATGGCTACACCTTC. The chain uses TRBV28 and TRBJ1-2; no firm D call. This CDR3 is 13 amino acids long. CDR1 and CDR2 from the germline V gene are MDHEN and SYDVKM. Trimming shortened V by 5 bases and J by 0 bases, and 7 bases separated the two germline ends.

A note on this clone: The DNA is left out, because the CDR3 cannot be placed on it with certainty; the CDR3 is given as TCRdb lists it. This chain connects TRBV12-2 to TRBJ1-2; whether TRBD1, the table's D call, matches the DNA was not checked. TRBV12-2 is noted as a pseudogene. With termini counted, the CDR3 has 20 amino acids. The CDR3 loop is CASRLPPLGVGVGTGGKDTF.

The chain carries TRBV11-2 and TRBJ2-7, with TRBD1 matching 8 bases. The CDR3 spans 14 residues. Germline V gene lookup returns CDR1 SGHAT and CDR2 FQNNGV. V lost 3 bases to trimming and J lost 3 bases; unmatched junction nucleotides: 4. CDR3 bases: TGTGCCAGCAGCTTCGGGACAGGCAACTACGAGCAGTACTTC. This sequence encodes CASSFGTGNYEQYF.